A selection of T cell receptor beta chains follows, all from one sample in a study of OX40 agonist ivuxolimab in advanced cancers. Clones were read by immunoSEQ multiplex PCR, and TCRdb kept only the in-frame ones, dropping some. The sample holds about 40,000 clones; roughly 77% are singletons and the top ten take roughly 2.5%. The sequencing used CD4+ or CD8+ T cells sorted from blood, collected in a trial of the OX40 agonist ivuxolimab. Source of these receptors: an adult with an advanced solid tumor such as melanoma, head and neck, liver or kidney cancer. Both conserved end residues are part of each CDR3. Each record gives: V gene, CDR3 protein.

v_gene: TRBV5-6; CDR3aa: CASSLGAGGPYGYTF
v_gene: TRBV6-1; CDR3aa: CASSFTGFQETQYF
v_gene: TRBV7-2; CDR3aa: CASRTGNLPGKKLFF
v_gene: TRBV14; CDR3aa: CASSQLDEPQETQYF
v_gene: TRBV5-4; CDR3aa: CASSIPRGTGELFF
v_gene: TRBV28; CDR3aa: CASSPEAGANYGYTF
v_gene: TRBV18; CDR3aa: CASSPGSTDTQYF
v_gene: TRBV15; CDR3aa: CATSSFSGTSGYDTQYF
v_gene: TRBV19; CDR3aa: CASSMGTWLRGETQYF
v_gene: TRBV7-9; CDR3aa: CASSLAVDLPYGYTF
v_gene: TRBV18; CDR3aa: CASSPSSVSYNEQFF
v_gene: TRBV5-1; CDR3aa: CASSADTYPYEQYF
v_gene: TRBV5-1; CDR3aa: CASSFTGSYEQYF
v_gene: TRBV15; CDR3aa: CATSRGQGRAFF
v_gene: TRBV4-2; CDR3aa: CASSQQQTQETQYF
v_gene: TRBV30; CDR3aa: CAWGEADYEQYF
v_gene: TRBV28; CDR3aa: CASASQGRGGSPLHF
v_gene: TRBV6-6; CDR3aa: CASTLMRGGTGELFF
v_gene: TRBV11-3; CDR3aa: CASSFSSGGNQPQHF
v_gene: TRBV25-1; CDR3aa: CASTKAGGDTQYF
v_gene: TRBV27; CDR3aa: CASSLDRGLGNSPLHF
v_gene: TRBV21-1; CDR3aa: CASSNYTCYDYGYTF
v_gene: TRBV9; CDR3aa: CASSAYGEKLFF
v_gene: TRBV19; CDR3aa: CASSISGTYSYEQYF
v_gene: TRBV2; CDR3aa: CASSDERTDTGELFF
v_gene: TRBV11-3; CDR3aa: CASRKPRAGSGELFF
v_gene: TRBV2; CDR3aa: CASRDRGPEAFF
v_gene: TRBV27; CDR3aa: CASSKTGEVLSYEQYF
v_gene: TRBV6-5; CDR3aa: CASRAPGTDTQYF
v_gene: TRBV11-3; CDR3aa: CASSAQSTNEKLFF
v_gene: TRBV6-1; CDR3aa: CASESQGGNTEAFF
v_gene: TRBV27; CDR3aa: CAGYPWAGTGGFNEQFF
v_gene: TRBV9; CDR3aa: CASSRQGTSGSMYF
v_gene: TRBV27; CDR3aa: CASSLDRDGLNYGYTF
v_gene: TRBV18; CDR3aa: CASSPPFSGFSTDTQYF
v_gene: TRBV5-1; CDR3aa: CASSRDRDVETQYF
v_gene: TRBV5-1; CDR3aa: CASSGGLGGEYEQYF
v_gene: TRBV5-4; CDR3aa: CASSAGLAGLEQYF
v_gene: TRBV9; CDR3aa: CASSVDTGGGNEQFF
v_gene: TRBV2; CDR3aa: CASSDRGGVSYNEQFF
v_gene: TRBV29-1; CDR3aa: CSVEGRGRGTEAFF
v_gene: TRBV7-8; CDR3aa: CASSLASGPQYF
v_gene: TRBV2; CDR3aa: CASSETGKNEKLFF